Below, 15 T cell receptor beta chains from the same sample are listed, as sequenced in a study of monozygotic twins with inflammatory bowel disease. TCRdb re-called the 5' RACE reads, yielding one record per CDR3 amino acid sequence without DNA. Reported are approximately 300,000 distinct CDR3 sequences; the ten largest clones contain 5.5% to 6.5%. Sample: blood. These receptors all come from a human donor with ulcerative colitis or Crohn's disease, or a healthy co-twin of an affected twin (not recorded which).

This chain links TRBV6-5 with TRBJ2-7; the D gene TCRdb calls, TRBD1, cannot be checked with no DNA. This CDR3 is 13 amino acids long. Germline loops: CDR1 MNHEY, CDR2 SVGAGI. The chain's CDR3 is CASSQDRANEQYF.

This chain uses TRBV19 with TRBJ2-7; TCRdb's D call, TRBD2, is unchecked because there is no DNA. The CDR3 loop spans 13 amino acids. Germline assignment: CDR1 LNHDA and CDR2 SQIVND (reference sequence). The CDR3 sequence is CASSEDSTYEQYF.

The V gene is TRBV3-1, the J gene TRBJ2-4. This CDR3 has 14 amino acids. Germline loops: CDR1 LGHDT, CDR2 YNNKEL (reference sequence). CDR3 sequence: CASSFNQPSSSTYF.

CDR3: CASSRLAGGGELFF. The rearrangement joins TRBV7-6 to TRBJ2-2; the D gene TCRdb calls, TRBD2, cannot be checked with no DNA. The CDR3 consists of 14 residues. Germline V CDR1 and CDR2: SGHVS, FNYEAQ.

This CDR3 is CASSVDGGGTYNEQFF. The gene calls are TRBV9 and TRBJ2-1; TCRdb's D gene call, TRBD2, goes unchecked for lack of DNA. Germline V gene sequence: CDR1 SGDLS, CDR2 YYNGEE. This CDR3 has 16 residues.

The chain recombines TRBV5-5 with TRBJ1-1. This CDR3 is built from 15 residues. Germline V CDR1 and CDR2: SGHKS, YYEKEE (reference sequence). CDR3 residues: CASSLVLGPNTEAFF.

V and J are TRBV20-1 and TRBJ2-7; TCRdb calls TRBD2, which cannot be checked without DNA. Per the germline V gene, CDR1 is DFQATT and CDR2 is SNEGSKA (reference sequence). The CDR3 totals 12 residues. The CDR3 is CSARDRDFMKYF.

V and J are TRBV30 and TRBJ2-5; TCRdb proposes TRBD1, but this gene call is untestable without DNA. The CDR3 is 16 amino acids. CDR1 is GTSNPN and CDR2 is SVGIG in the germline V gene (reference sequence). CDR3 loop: CAWSGTSGGGWKTQYF. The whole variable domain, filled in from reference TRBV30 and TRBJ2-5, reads SQTIHQWPATLVQPVGSPLSLECTVEGTSNPNLYWYRQAAGRGLQLLFYSVGIGQISSEVPQNLSASRPQDRQFILSSKKLLLSDSGFYLCAWSGTSGGGWKTQYFGPGTRLLVL.

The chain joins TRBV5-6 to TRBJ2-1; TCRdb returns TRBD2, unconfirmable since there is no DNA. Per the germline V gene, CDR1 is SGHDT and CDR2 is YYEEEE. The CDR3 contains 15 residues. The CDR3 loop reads CASRLRTSGYNEQFF.

This CDR3 is CASSEPSVGHPTLWTQYF. The V call is TRBV6-1, the J call TRBJ2-5; TCRdb reports TRBD1, a call that lacks DNA to check it against. The length of the CDR3 is 18 residues. Germline lookup yields CDR1 MNHNS and CDR2 SASEGT.

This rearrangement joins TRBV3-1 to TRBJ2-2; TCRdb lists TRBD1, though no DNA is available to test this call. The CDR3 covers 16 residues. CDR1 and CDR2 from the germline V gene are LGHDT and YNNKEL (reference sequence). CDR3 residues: CASSHYGTDYTGELFF.

CDR3 sequence: CATSPLGRLEDTQYF. V gene TRBV15 combines with J gene TRBJ2-3. Germline CDR1 LNHNV, CDR2 YYDKDF (reference sequence). This CDR3 spans 15 amino acids.

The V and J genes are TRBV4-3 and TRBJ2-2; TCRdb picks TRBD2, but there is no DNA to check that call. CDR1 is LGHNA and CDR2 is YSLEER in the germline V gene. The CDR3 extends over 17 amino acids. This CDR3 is CASSQALAGGSTGELFF.

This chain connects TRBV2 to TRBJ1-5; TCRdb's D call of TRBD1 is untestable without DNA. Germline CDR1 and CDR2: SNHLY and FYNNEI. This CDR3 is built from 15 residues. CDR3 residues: CASSEGFWGSQPQHF.

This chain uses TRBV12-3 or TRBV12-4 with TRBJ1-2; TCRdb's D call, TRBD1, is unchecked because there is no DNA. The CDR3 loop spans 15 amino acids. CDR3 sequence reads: CASTSRDRASRGYTF.